Presented here are 6 T cell receptor beta chains from one specimen sequenced in a study of blood T cell repertoires in COVID-19. TCRdb's table, derived via immunoSEQ multiplex PCR, lists solely in-frame clones and lacks some. The sample lists about 300,000 clones; 90% were seen once. The sequenced sample consisted of PBMCs or T cells enriched from blood (not recorded which). The receptor source for this set is a woman aged 25 to 39 who had recovered from COVID-19.

The chain is built from TRBV18 and TRBJ1-5; 9 bases are shared with TRBD1. The trim removed 3 bases at V and 3 bases at J, leaving 6 bases unmatched. The CDR3 totals 16 residues. The germline gives CDR1 KGHSH, CDR2 LQKENI. CDR3 in DNA: TGTGCCAGCTCACCGGGACAGGGAAGCCCCAATCAGCCCCAGCATTTT. It specifies CASSPGQGSPNQPQHF.

This chain uses TRBV13 with TRBJ2-2, with a weak D call TRBD2 (6 bases). V gave up 6 bases and J gave up 0 bases, with 8 bases separating them. Per germline, CDR1 PRHDT and CDR2 FYEKMQ (reference sequence). CDR3 size: 14 residues. The CDR3, as DNA: TGTGCCAGCAGGGGAGGATCGAACACCGGGGAGCTGTTTTTT. Its translation: CASRGGSNTGELFF.

The chain employs TRBV27 and TRBJ2-7, with TRBD1 matching over 7 bases. V shed 4 bases, J shed 1 base, and the junction held 4 bases outside the gene matches. CDR1 is MNHEY, CDR2 SMNVEV, per germline (reference sequence). The CDR3 runs to 14 residues. This CDR3 reads CASSSRDRSYEQYF. CDR3 DNA sequence: TGTGCCAGCAGTTCGAGGGACAGATCCTACGAGCAGTACTTC.

This clone was recorded once. The rearrangement joins TRBV4-1 to TRBJ2-4; 7 bases fit TRBD2. Germline V lookup: CDR1 MGHRA, CDR2 YSYEKL. The CDR3 loop spans 14 amino acids. V lost 3 bases, J lost 6 bases, and 5 bases stayed unmatched. The CDR3 coding sequence is TGCGCCAGCAGCCAGGGAGGGTTGGGAAACATTCAGTACTTC. Translating gives CASSQGGLGNIQYF.

V gene TRBV9 combines with J gene TRBJ2-3, with 14 bases that match TRBD2. The CDR3 has 16 amino acids. Germline values: CDR1 SGDLS, CDR2 YYNGEE. V gave up 4 bases and J gave up 3 bases; unmatched junction bases: 4. The CDR3: CASSPGLAGGTDTQYF. CDR3 coding DNA: TGTGCCAGCAGCCCCGGACTAGCGGGAGGAACAGATACGCAGTATTTT.

The chain combines TRBV29-1 with TRBJ2-2; 10 bases fit TRBD2. The ends lost 1 base at V and 4 bases at J; junction bases unmatched: 6. The germline CDR1 and CDR2 sequences are SQVTM and ANQGSEA. The CDR3 loop spans 16 amino acids. CDR3: CSVEVRAGGFTGELFF. The CDR3 DNA follows: TGCAGCGTTGAAGTCCGAGCGGGAGGGTTCACCGGGGAGCTGTTTTTT.